Below are 5 T cell receptor beta chains sequenced from a single sample in a study of cytomegalovirus exposure and HLA in healthy donors. Both 60 Vbeta primers and 13 Jbeta primers went into the PCR. Sequencing used immunoSEQ multiplex PCR; TCRdb keeps in-frame clones, though not all of them. This table has some 110,000 clones, about four fifths appearing once. Sequencing used PBMCs. Receptors originate from a woman aged 18-35 years in good health and CMV-seropositive.

This chain joins TRBV19 and TRBJ1-5, with 7 bases fitting TRBD1. V shed 5 bases, J shed 5 bases, and the junction held 9 bases outside the gene matches. The length of the CDR3 is 15 residues. Per the germline V gene, CDR1 is LNHDA and CDR2 is SQIVND (reference sequence). In DNA form, the CDR3 reads TGTGCCAGTAGTTCCCGGGACAGATGGGATCAGCCCCAGCATTTT. This encodes CASSSRDRWDQPQHF.

This clone occurred a few times. The rearrangement joins TRBV9 to TRBJ1-1, with D possibly matching TRBD1 (6 bases). There are 15 residues in the CDR3. In germline, CDR1 is SGDLS, CDR2 YYNGEE. Trimming left V 3 bases short and J 5 bases short, with 17 bases between. The DNA of the CDR3 is TGTGCCAGCAGCGAGAGGGGGGGAGGGTGGACTGAAGCTTTCTTT. This gives the protein CASSERGGGWTEAFF.

This chain uses TRBV10-3 with TRBJ2-2, with D perhaps matching TRBD2 (7 bases). This CDR3 contains 15 residues. Trimming cost V 0 bases and J 6 bases, with 11 bases left between them. The germline V gene encodes CDR1 ENHRY and CDR2 SYGVKD. The CDR3 DNA sequence: TGTGCCATCAGTGAGTCGACGGGGGGCCCCGGGGAGCTGTTTTTT. Translated, it gives CAISESTGGPGELFF.

The chain links TRBV6-1 to TRBJ1-1; 7 bases are shared with TRBD1. The V segment lost 7 bases and the J segment 5 bases; nucleotides outside the gene matches: 7. Germline V lookup: CDR1 MNHNS, CDR2 SASEGT. This CDR3 is 13 amino acids long. The CDR3: CASTWTGRTEAFF. CDR3 nucleotide sequence: TGTGCCAGCACGTGGACAGGACGGACTGAAGCTTTCTTT.

This clone turned up a few times. This chain links TRBV9 with TRBJ2-5, with a tentative D call TRBD1 (6 bases). V gave up 0 bases and J gave up 3 bases, with 9 bases separating them. This CDR3 comprises 14 residues. The germline CDR1 and CDR2 sequences are SGDLS and YYNGEE. The CDR3 DNA reads TGTGCCAGCAGCGTAGGGGACACCGAAGAGACCCAGTACTTC. Translating gives CASSVGDTEETQYF.